These 24 T cell receptor beta chains originate from one sample sequenced in a study of T cell repertoires in ileal Crohn's disease (dated by TCRdb to between 2017 and 2020). Library preparation used the immunoSEQ multiplex PCR assay. TCRdb stores this immuneACCESS table with in-frame sequences only. Part of the clones is absent; in the studies checked, under half of the shortfall reflects unresolved V genes, and no reason is known for the rest. Present in this sample are fewer than 20,000 clones, roughly 91% of which were seen just once. Roughly 3.4% of the sample comes from the top ten. Material for sequencing was ileal tissue. The receptors were gathered from an adult with Crohn's disease.

For the CDR3, the DNA is TGCGCCAGCAGCTTGGGGCGGGGGCACTCCTACGAGCAGTACTTC. Its protein is CASSLGRGHSYEQYF. The rearrangement joins TRBV5-1 to TRBJ2-7, with TRBD2 as a possible D gene (7 bases). Germline CDR1 SGHRS, CDR2 YFSETQ. V lost 0 bases and J 0 bases, leaving 10 bases between the germline ends. The CDR3 runs 15 residues.

The V call is TRBV11-2, the J call TRBJ1-1; perhaps TRBD1 as D (5 bases). The CDR3 totals 12 residues. Germline loops: CDR1 SGHAT, CDR2 FQNNGV. V lost 3 bases to trimming and J lost 11 bases, with 13 bases between them. DNA of the CDR3: TGTGCCAGCAGCTTTGCCGGGGGAGAGGCTTTCTTT. Amino acid sequence: CASSFAGGEAFF.

The V and J genes are TRBV5-1 and TRBJ2-7; 11 bases are shared with TRBD2. CDR1 and CDR2 from the germline V gene are SGHRS and YFSETQ. V trimming: 4 bases; J trimming: 0 bases; junction bases outside the gene matches: 3. The CDR3 loop spans 15 amino acids. CDR3 bases: TGCGCCAGCAGCCCTAGCGGGGGGAGCTCCTACGAGCAGTACTTC. Encoded protein: CASSPSGGSSYEQYF.

This chain connects TRBV7-9 to TRBJ1-2; TRBD1 aligns across 7 bases. The CDR3 loop spans 11 amino acids. Trimming cost V 8 bases and J 10 bases; bases outside gene matches: 7. Germline V CDR1 and CDR2: SEHNR, FQNEAQ (reference sequence). CDR3 in amino acids: CASPQGDDYTF. As DNA, the CDR3 is TGTGCCAGCCCGCAGGGGGACGACTACACCTTC.

This rearrangement joins TRBV7-6 to TRBJ1-1; no firm D call. V lost 3 bases and J lost 1, with 33 bases in between. The germline V gene has CDR1 SGHVS and CDR2 FNYEAQ. The CDR3 is 22 residues long. The CDR3 here is CASSFSPDTRGCRPLGNTEAFF. Written as DNA, the CDR3 is TGTGCCAGCAGCTTTTCCCCCGATACGCGAGGGTGCCGGCCCCTAGGGAACACTGAAGCTTTCTTT.

J is TRBJ2-5 and V is TRBV13; 7 bases map to TRBD2. CDR3 size: 16 residues. Looked up from germline, CDR1 is PRHDT and CDR2 is FYEKMQ (reference sequence). The trim removed 3 bases at V and 5 bases at J, leaving 12 bases unmatched. CDR3 amino acids: CASSLLAGEPEETQYF. The CDR3, as DNA: TGTGCCAGCAGCTTGCTCGCGGGGGAGCCAGAGGAGACCCAGTACTTC.

This clone was counted a single time. V and J are TRBV5-1 and TRBJ1-2; perhaps TRBD1 as D (6 bases). CDR3 size: 13 residues. Germline V CDR1 and CDR2: SGHRS, YFSETQ. Trimming pared 4 bases from V and 4 bases from J, leaving 11 bases between. CDR3 in amino acids: CASSLQGTYGYTF. CDR3 DNA: TGCGCCAGCAGCCTCCAGGGGACCTATGGCTACACCTTC.

This chain joins TRBV11-2 and TRBJ2-7, with 12 bases lining up with TRBD2. In germline, CDR1 is SGHAT, CDR2 FQNNGV. Trimming removed 4 bases from V and 3 bases from J; junction bases left unmatched: 7. This CDR3 spans 16 amino acids. In nucleotides, the CDR3 is TGTGCCAGCAGCTCTCTAACTAGCGGGGGGATCTACGAGCAGTACTTC. Protein: CASSSLTSGGIYEQYF.

The chain uses TRBV19 and TRBJ1-5; no definite D call. Germline lookup yields CDR1 LNHDA and CDR2 SQIVND (reference sequence). The CDR3 spans 12 residues. V was pared by 4 bases and J by 9 bases, with 10 bases between. CDR3 amino acids: CASSTAERPQHF. Written as DNA, the CDR3 is TGTGCCAGTAGTACAGCGGAGAGGCCCCAGCATTTT.

Only one count was recorded for this clone. The V call is TRBV9, the J call TRBJ1-2, with 9 bases lining up with TRBD1. The CDR3 spans 16 residues. Germline V CDR1 and CDR2: SGDLS, YYNGEE. Trimming took 0 bases from V and 3 from J; bases not matched to a gene: 6. DNA for the CDR3: TGTGCCAGCAGCGTAGCCGGGACAGGGAGGTACTATGGCTACACCTTC. Translating it yields CASSVAGTGRYYGYTF.

This chain uses TRBV9 with TRBJ2-2; 8 bases fit TRBD2. The CDR3 has 17 amino acids. Trimming at V came to 6 bases and at J to 4 bases, leaving 14 bases not matched to a gene. Germline-derived CDR1 and CDR2 are SGDLS and YYNGEE. DNA of the CDR3: TGTGCCAGCACCCCTACTCGGGGGGGGCTCGGCACCGGGGAGCTGTTTTTT. Translation: CASTPTRGGLGTGELFF.

The V and J genes are TRBV6-5 and TRBJ1-2; TRBD1 is a possible D gene (6 bases). CDR1 MNHEY and CDR2 SVGAGI come from the germline V gene. Trimming cost V 7 bases and J 3 bases, with 9 bases left between them. The CDR3 sequence is 12 residues long. The CDR3 DNA sequence: TGTGCCAGCATGGGGGCGGACTATGGCTACACCTTC. Protein sequence: CASMGADYGYTF.

CDR3 residues: CAWSGGGADTQYF. The CDR3 bases are TGTGCCTGGTCGGGGGGGGGCGCAGATACGCAGTATTTT. J is TRBJ2-3 and V is TRBV30; 8 nucleotides align to TRBD2. The V gene's germline CDR1 is GTSNPN and CDR2 SVGIG (reference sequence). V gave up 5 bases and J gave up 4 bases; unmatched junction bases: 5. The CDR3 contains 13 residues.

V and J are TRBV11-3 and TRBJ2-3; 15 nucleotides line up with TRBD2. The CDR3 spans 17 residues. The trim removed 5 bases at V and 6 bases at J, leaving 9 bases unmatched. Germline V gene data show CDR1 as SGHNT and CDR2 as YENEEA. The CDR3 loop reads CASSPGTSGGLMDTQYF. In DNA, the CDR3 is TGTGCCAGCAGCCCCGGGACTAGCGGGGGGCTTATGGATACGCAGTATTTT.

V gene TRBV6-4 combines with J gene TRBJ2-3, with TRBD2 matching 16 bases. The CDR3 has 16 amino acids. Germline lookup yields CDR1 MRHNA and CDR2 SNTAGT. V lost 2 bases to trimming and J lost 4 bases; unmatched junction nucleotides: 0. CDR3 region: CASSDGTSGGADTQYF. The CDR3, as DNA: TGTGCCAGCAGTGACGGGACTAGCGGGGGGGCAGATACGCAGTATTTT.

This rearrangement joins TRBV6-1 to TRBJ2-3; TRBD2 matches 8 bases. CDR1 is MNHNS and CDR2 is SASEGT in the germline V gene. The CDR3 extends over 15 amino acids. The V segment lost 4 bases and the J segment 1 base; nucleotides outside the gene matches: 4. This CDR3 is CASSADGGGTDTQYF. The CDR3 DNA reads as TGTGCCAGCAGTGCGGACGGGGGGGGCACAGATACGCAGTATTTT.

The chain joins TRBV6-4 to TRBJ2-3; a weak D match, TRBD1 (6 bases). The CDR3 consists of 14 residues. The germline V gene encodes CDR1 MRHNA and CDR2 SNTAGT. V lost 3 bases and J lost 0, with 7 bases in between. CDR3 sequence: CASSEGASTDTQYF. The CDR3 DNA is TGTGCCAGCAGTGAGGGGGCTAGCACAGATACGCAGTATTTT.

The chain recombines TRBV29-1 with TRBJ2-7; D remains unclear. The CDR3 is 11 amino acids. Germline values: CDR1 SQVTM, CDR2 ANQGSEA. V dropped 7 bases and J dropped 2 bases, with 9 bases sitting between them. CDR3: CSASVPYEQYF. Here the CDR3 DNA reads TGCAGCGCCAGCGTTCCCTACGAGCAGTACTTC.

Comments on this clone: The same CDR3 also results from other DNA sequences found in this sample. V and J are TRBV7-9 and TRBJ2-7; 7 positions agree with TRBD1. CDR1 and CDR2 (germline): SEHNR, FQNEAQ (reference sequence). The CDR3 spans 19 residues. V lost 2 bases and J lost 0; bases outside the gene matches: 16. The DNA for the CDR3 is TGTGCCAGCAGCTTAAGGGGGCCCCGGGACCTAACATCCTCCTACGAGCAGTACTTC. Protein sequence: CASSLRGPRDLTSSYEQYF. Supplemented by reference TRBV7-9 and TRBJ2-7, the full variable domain reads DTGVSQNPRHKITKRGQNVTFRCDPISEHNRLYWYRQTLGQGPEFLTYFQNEAQLEKSRLLSDRFSAERPKGSFSTLEIQRTEQGDSAMYLCASSLRGPRDLTSSYEQYFGPGTRLTVT.

This rearrangement joins TRBV5-4 to TRBJ2-7; weak D call: TRBD2 (7 bases). V lost 0 bases to trimming and J lost 9 bases, with 16 bases between them. Germline CDR1 and CDR2: SGHNT and YYREEE (reference sequence). This CDR3 comprises 14 residues. The CDR3 DNA follows: TGTGCCAGCAGCTTGGCCGGGGGGCGAGTCGCGCAGTACTTC. Translating it yields CASSLAGGRVAQYF.

The rearrangement joins TRBV5-1 to TRBJ2-3; the match to TRBD2 covers 11 bases. The trim removed 2 bases at V and 2 bases at J, leaving 7 bases unmatched. Germline V CDR1 and CDR2: SGHRS, YFSETQ. This CDR3 contains 17 residues. DNA of the CDR3: TGCGCCAGCAGCTTTAGATCTAGCGGGGGGTCCACAGATACGCAGTATTTT. Translating it yields CASSFRSSGGSTDTQYF.

The genes are TRBV5-4 and TRBJ2-5; D may be TRBD2 (6 bases). V was clipped by 4 bases and J by 1 base, with 11 bases between them. This CDR3 region has 14 residues. Germline-derived CDR1 and CDR2 are SGHNT and YYREEE (reference sequence). CDR3 residues: CASSAGPVQETQYF. In nucleotides, the CDR3 is TGTGCCAGCAGCGCGGGACCCGTCCAAGAGACCCAGTACTTC.

The chain links TRBV29-1 to TRBJ1-2; D perhaps matches TRBD1 (5 bases). The V end lost 4 bases, the J end lost 3 bases, and 9 bases lay between the germline ends. The CDR3 is 12 amino acids. CDR1 is SQVTM and CDR2 is ANQGSEA in the germline V gene. The CDR3 spells CSVAGGDYGYTF. The DNA for the CDR3 is TGCAGCGTTGCTGGGGGGGACTATGGCTACACCTTC.

The chain has TRBV11-3 and TRBJ2-5; D not certain. Germline values: CDR1 SGHNT, CDR2 YENEEA. The germline V and J ends were trimmed by 5 bases and 3 bases, with 10 bases remaining between them. The CDR3 runs to 13 residues. CDR3 DNA sequence: TGTGCCAGCAGCCGGCGGAACAAAGAGACCCAGTACTTC. This encodes CASSRRNKETQYF.